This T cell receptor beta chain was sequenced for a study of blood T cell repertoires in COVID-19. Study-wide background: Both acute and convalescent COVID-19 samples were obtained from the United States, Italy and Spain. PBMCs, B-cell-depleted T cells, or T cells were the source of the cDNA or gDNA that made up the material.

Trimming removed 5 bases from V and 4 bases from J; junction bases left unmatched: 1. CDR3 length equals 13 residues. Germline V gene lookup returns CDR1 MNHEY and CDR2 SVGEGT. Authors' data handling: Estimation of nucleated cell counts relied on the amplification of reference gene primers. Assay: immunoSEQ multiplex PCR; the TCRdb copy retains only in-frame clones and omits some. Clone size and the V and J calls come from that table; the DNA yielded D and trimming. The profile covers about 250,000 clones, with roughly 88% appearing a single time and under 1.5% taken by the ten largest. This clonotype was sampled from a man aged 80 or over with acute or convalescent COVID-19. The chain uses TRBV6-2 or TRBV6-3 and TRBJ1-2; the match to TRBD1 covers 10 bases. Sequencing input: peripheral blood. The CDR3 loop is CASSRDRGYGYTF. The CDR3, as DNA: TGTGCCAGCAGTCGGGACAGGGGCTATGGCTACACCTTC.